These 9 T cell receptor beta chains originate from one sample sequenced in a study of T cell changes during pregnancy in multiple sclerosis. TCRdb's copy holds only in-frame clones and misses some; the assay was immunoSEQ multiplex PCR. This sample has roughly 40,000 clones, with approximately 94% found just once. This specimen was peripheral blood, taken in the third trimester of pregnancy. These receptor sequences come from a female donor with multiple sclerosis, enrolled in a pregnancy study.

The rearrangement links TRBV2 to TRBJ2-2, with TRBD1 matching over 7 bases. Looked up from germline, CDR1 is SNHLY and CDR2 is FYNNEI. The CDR3 extends over 14 amino acids. V shed 7 bases and J 8 bases; nucleotides not matched to a gene: 10. The CDR3 protein is CASIGDSNSGELFF. CDR3 nucleotide sequence: TGTGCCAGCATAGGGGACAGCAATTCGGGGGAGCTGTTTTTT. Based on the CDR3 plus reference TRBV2 and TRBJ2-2, the full variable domain is EPEVTQTPSHQVTQMGQEVILRCVPISNHLYFYWYRQILGQKVEFLVSFYNNEISEKSEIFDDQFSVERPDGSNFTLKIRSTKLEDSAMYFCASIGDSNSGELFFGEGSRLTVL.

This clone was counted once. V usage is TRBV4-3 and J usage is TRBJ2-7, with 7 bases that match TRBD2. Trimming cost V 1 base and J 1 base; bases outside gene matches: 4. Germline V lookup: CDR1 LGHNA, CDR2 YSLEER. The CDR3 is 15 amino acids. CDR3 sequence (DNA): TGCGCCAGCAGCCAAGCCGGCGGGGGATCCTACGAGCAGTACTTC. As protein: CASSQAGGGSYEQYF.

On this clone itself: One junction end disagrees with the germline gene, perhaps due to a read error. The CDR3 DNA reads TGTGCCAACAGCCTACAGCCCGGCACGTTTATGCACGAGCAGTACTTC. Its protein product is CANSLQPGTFMHEQYF. The genes are TRBV5-6 and TRBJ2-7; D uncertain. This CDR3 has 16 amino acids. CDR1 and CDR2 (germline): SGHDT, YYEEEE.

The CDR3 loop reads CSVVSQRGGNTQYF. The CDR3 DNA follows: TGCAGCGTTGTGTCCCAGCGGGGGGGGAATACGCAGTATTTT. This chain links TRBV29-1 with TRBJ2-3, with TRBD2 matching 10 bases. From germline, CDR1 is SQVTM and CDR2 ANQGSEA. Trimming removed 4 bases from V and 7 bases from J; junction bases left unmatched: 8. The CDR3 is made up of 14 amino acids.

The rearrangement links TRBV29-1 to TRBJ1-1; tentative D call: TRBD1 (5 bases). The CDR3 has 13 residues. The V gene lost 7 bases and the J gene lost 3 bases, with 15 bases spanning the gap. Germline CDR1 and CDR2: SQVTM and ANQGSEA. In DNA form, the CDR3 reads TGCAGCGCTCTAAGGGGATCTGACACTGAAGCTTTCTTT. Translation: CSALRGSDTEAFF.

This chain joins TRBV5-1 and TRBJ2-3; TRBD2 matches at 9 bases. Germline CDR1 and CDR2: SGHRS and YFSETQ. The CDR3 has 14 residues. V was pared by 4 bases and J by 3 bases, with 3 bases of the junction left unmatched. CDR3 sequence reads: CASSSSGGTDTQYF. In nucleotides, the CDR3 is TGCGCCAGCAGCAGCAGCGGGGGGACAGATACGCAGTATTTT.

In this sample, this clone turned up once. This chain links TRBV2 with TRBJ2-1; the match to TRBD2 covers 7 bases. CDR3 length equals 16 residues. In germline, CDR1 is SNHLY, CDR2 FYNNEI. Germline trimming cut 5 bases from V and 0 bases from J; bases unmatched to any gene: 7. The CDR3 sequence is CASSPTGGRSYNEQFF. DNA of the CDR3: TGTGCCAGCAGTCCGACGGGAGGACGCTCCTACAATGAGCAGTTCTTC.

The rearrangement uses TRBV6-5 and TRBJ2-5; 11 bases are shared with TRBD2. In germline, CDR1 is MNHEY, CDR2 SVGAGI. V lost 6 bases, J lost 4 bases, and 7 bases stayed unmatched. This CDR3 contains 15 residues. The CDR3 DNA reads TGTGCCAGCAGCCGGGGGACTAGCGGTGGAGAGACCCAGTACTTC. This codes for CASSRGTSGGETQYF.

The V gene is TRBV19, the J gene TRBJ1-5; D gene uncertain. This CDR3 spans 15 amino acids. Trimming shortened V by 7 bases and J by 3 bases, and 16 bases separated the two germline ends. Germline V gene sequence: CDR1 LNHDA, CDR2 SQIVND (reference sequence). The CDR3 protein is CASMEDRRYNQPQHF. The CDR3 bases are TGTGCCAGTATGGAAGATAGGCGGTACAATCAGCCCCAGCATTTT.